This entry lists 12 T cell receptor beta chains sequenced from one sample in a study of T cells after yellow fever vaccination (dated by TCRdb to the late 2010s). In the paper's terms, the treatment or condition label means: live attenuated yellow fever vaccine strain. The library was made by 5' RACE. The data were produced on an Illumina HiSeq 2500. The public reads were quality trimmed at Q25 with fastp and then assembled into clones with MiXCR by TCRdb, keeping productive beta chains. Rows are combined by CDR3 protein, so each entry shows the most common genes and DNA. The sample includes around 590,000 distinct CDR3 sequences, with 9% to 15% observed a single time. Jointly, the top ten make up 14% to 15% of the sample. The specimen was PBMCs, collected on the day of the yellow fever booster vaccination. The receptors were sampled from a man aged 25-40 years who received the YFV17D yellow fever vaccine.

In this sample, this clonotype turned up a few times. V is TRBV4-2 and J is TRBJ2-3; D remains ambiguous. The CDR3 covers 12 residues. The germline gives CDR1 LGHNA, CDR2 YNFKEQ. V was pared by 1 base and J by 5 bases, with 4 bases between. Here the CDR3 DNA reads TGTGCCAGCAGCCAAGGGGTAGATACGCAGTATTTT. Its protein is CASSQGVDTQYF.

The chain has TRBV19 and TRBJ1-5; 10 nucleotides align to TRBD1. The CDR3 covers 15 residues. The V and J ends lost 4 bases and 4 bases, in that order; junction bases with no gene match: 4. Germline CDR1 and CDR2: LNHDA and SQIVND (reference sequence). CDR3: CASSKGTGANQPQHF. CDR3 DNA: TGTGCCAGTAGTAAGGGGACAGGGGCTAATCAGCCCCAGCATTTT.

Only a few counts were recorded for this clonotype. The chain carries TRBV9 and TRBJ1-4, with 9 positions matching TRBD1. The J segment lost 7 bases and the V segment lost 3 bases, leaving 4 bases of the junction unmatched. CDR3 length equals 14 residues. The germline V gene has CDR1 SGDLS and CDR2 YYNGEE. CDR3 in amino acids: CASSAGTGTEKLFF. The CDR3 DNA follows: TGTGCCAGCAGCGCGGGGACAGGGACTGAAAAACTGTTTTTT.

This chain uses TRBV7-6 with TRBJ2-3, with unresolved D. The CDR3 has 14 amino acids. V was trimmed by 1 base and J by 2 bases, leaving 7 bases between them. Germline CDR1 is SGHVS and CDR2 is FNYEAQ. The CDR3 loop reads CASSLGSTTDTQYF. CDR3 in DNA: TGTGCCAGCAGCTTAGGGTCTACCACAGATACGCAGTATTTT.

This chain links TRBV18 with TRBJ2-5, with D possibly being TRBD2 (6 bases). Per the germline V gene, CDR1 is KGHSH and CDR2 is LQKENI. V lost 2 bases to trimming and J lost 0 bases, with 16 bases between them. The CDR3 runs 17 residues. For the CDR3, the DNA is TGTGCCAGCTCACCAATATCCGGGACTTCCTACCAAGAGACCCAGTACTTC. This sequence encodes CASSPISGTSYQETQYF.

This chain links TRBV12-3 or TRBV12-4 with TRBJ2-1; 9 bases match TRBD1. V lost 6 bases and J lost 4; bases outside the gene matches: 7. There are 15 residues in the CDR3. CDR3 sequence: CASRPMTGGYNEQFF. The CDR3 bases are TGTGCCAGCAGACCCATGACAGGGGGTTACAATGAGCAGTTCTTC.

The V call is TRBV20-1, the J call TRBJ1-5, with no clear D. The CDR3 consists of 15 residues. CDR1 and CDR2 (germline): DFQATT, SNEGSKA (reference sequence). V was clipped by 2 bases and J by 0 bases, with 11 bases between them. The CDR3 bases are TGCAGTGCTAGATTCTCAGAGATTAGCAATCAGCCCCAGCATTTT. This gives the protein CSARFSEISNQPQHF.

There are many counts of this clonotype. The rearrangement links TRBV6-1 to TRBJ2-1; 10 nucleotides match TRBD2. Germline CDR1 reads MNHNS; CDR2 reads SASEGT. The CDR3 contains 15 residues. J lost 8 bases, V lost 2 bases, and 6 bases had no gene match. Written as DNA, the CDR3 is TGTGCCAGCAGTGAATCTAGCGGGAGTGAGGATGAGCAGTTCTTC. Protein sequence: CASSESSGSEDEQFF.

This clonotype was detected many times. This chain connects TRBV7-2 to TRBJ2-1, with TRBD2 matching 9 bases. The CDR3 contains 16 residues. After removal of 3 bases from V and 7 bases from J, the junction contained 10 bases not matched to a gene. CDR1 and CDR2 (germline): SGHTA, FQGNSA. This chain's CDR3 is CASSFGGRVAANEQFF. CDR3 nucleotides: TGTGCCAGCAGCTTCGGCGGGAGGGTAGCGGCGAATGAGCAGTTCTTC.

V is TRBV19 and J is TRBJ2-1; D gene uncertain. CDR1 and CDR2 from the germline V gene are LNHDA and SQIVND (reference sequence). V was shortened by 5 bases and J by 5 bases, with 16 bases between the two germline ends. The CDR3 runs 15 residues. CDR3 protein: CASSPHKGADNEQFF. CDR3 sequence (DNA): TGTGCCAGTAGTCCTCACAAGGGCGCCGACAATGAGCAGTTCTTC.

This clonotype was counted a few times. The V call is TRBV5-5, the J call TRBJ2-1; 7 bases map to TRBD2. The CDR3 covers 17 residues. J lost 6 bases, V lost 5 bases, and 17 bases had no gene match. The germline V gene has CDR1 SGHKS and CDR2 YYEKEE (reference sequence). The CDR3 coding sequence is TGTGCCAGCAGTAAAGGTGGCGGGAGCGGTTATTTCAATGAGCAGTTCTTC. The encoded protein is CASSKGGGSGYFNEQFF.

The rearrangement uses TRBV20-1 and TRBJ2-1, with 9 nucleotides matching TRBD2. Germline V gives CDR1 DFQATT, CDR2 SNEGSKA (reference sequence). V was pared by 6 bases and J by 6 bases, with 9 bases of the junction left unmatched. CDR3 length equals 14 residues. DNA of the CDR3: TGCAGTGCCGGGCCGCTAGCGGGGACCAATGAGCAGTTCTTC. Amino acid sequence: CSAGPLAGTNEQFF.